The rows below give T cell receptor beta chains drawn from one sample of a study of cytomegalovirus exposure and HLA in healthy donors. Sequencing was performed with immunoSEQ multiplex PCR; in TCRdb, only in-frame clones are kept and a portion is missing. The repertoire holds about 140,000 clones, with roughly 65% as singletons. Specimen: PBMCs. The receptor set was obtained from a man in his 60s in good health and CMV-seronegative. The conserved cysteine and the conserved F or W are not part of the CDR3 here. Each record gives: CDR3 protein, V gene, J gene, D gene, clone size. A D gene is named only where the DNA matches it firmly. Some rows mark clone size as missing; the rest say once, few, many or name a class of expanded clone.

CDR3aa: ASSKAGALRNQPQH
v_gene: TRBV19
j_gene: TRBJ1-5
d_gene: .
abundance: .

CDR3aa: ASTLAGGTDTQY
v_gene: TRBV19
j_gene: TRBJ2-3
d_gene: TRBD2
abundance: .

CDR3aa: AWSSRGGRNTGELF
v_gene: TRBV30
j_gene: TRBJ2-2
d_gene: .
abundance: .

CDR3aa: ASNPPGQGQYEQY
v_gene: TRBV28
j_gene: TRBJ2-7
d_gene: TRBD1
abundance: once

CDR3aa: ASGPGGSGANVLT
v_gene: TRBV5-1
j_gene: TRBJ2-6
d_gene: .
abundance: once

CDR3aa: ASSVSGGNYEQY
v_gene: TRBV9
j_gene: TRBJ2-7
d_gene: .
abundance: .

CDR3aa: ASSWTDQETQY
v_gene: TRBV27
j_gene: TRBJ2-5
d_gene: .
abundance: .

CDR3aa: ASSPQYGTDTQY
v_gene: TRBV18
j_gene: TRBJ2-3
d_gene: .
abundance: .

CDR3aa: ASSFSQGADYEQY
v_gene: TRBV27
j_gene: TRBJ2-7
d_gene: TRBD1
abundance: .

CDR3aa: ASRQGTYEQY
v_gene: TRBV28
j_gene: TRBJ2-7
d_gene: .
abundance: .

CDR3aa: ASSFNYEQY
v_gene: TRBV7-2
j_gene: TRBJ2-7
d_gene: .
abundance: few

CDR3aa: AWGPGADTQY
v_gene: TRBV30
j_gene: TRBJ2-3
d_gene: .
abundance: .

CDR3aa: ASSIGSATNEKLF
v_gene: TRBV19
j_gene: TRBJ1-4
d_gene: .
abundance: few